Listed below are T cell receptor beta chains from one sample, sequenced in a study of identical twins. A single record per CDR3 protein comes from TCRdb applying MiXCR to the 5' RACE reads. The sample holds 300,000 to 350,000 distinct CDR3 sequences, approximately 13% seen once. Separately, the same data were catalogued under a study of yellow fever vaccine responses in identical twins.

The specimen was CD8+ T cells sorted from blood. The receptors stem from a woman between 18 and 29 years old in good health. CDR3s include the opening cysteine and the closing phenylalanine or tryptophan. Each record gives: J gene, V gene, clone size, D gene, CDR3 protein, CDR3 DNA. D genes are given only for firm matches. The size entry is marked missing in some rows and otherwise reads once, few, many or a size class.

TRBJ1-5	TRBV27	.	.	CASSLWGGDQPQHF	TGTGCCAGCAGTTTATGGGGAGGTGATCAGCCCCAGCATTTT
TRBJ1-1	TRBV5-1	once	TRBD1	CASSLPEYDGTENTEAFF	TGCGCCAGCAGCTTGCCGGAATATGACGGGACAGAGAACACTGAAGCTTTCTTT
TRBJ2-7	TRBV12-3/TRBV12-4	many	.	CASTLGYTYEQYF	TGTGCCAGCACCCTCGGGTATACCTACGAGCAGTACTTC
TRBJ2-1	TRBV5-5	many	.	CASSVQGSNEQFF	TGTGCCAGCAGCGTACAGGGAAGCAATGAGCAGTTCTTC
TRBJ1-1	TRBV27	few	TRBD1	CASSLRQGAEAFF	TGTGCCAGCAGTTTAAGACAGGGGGCAGAAGCTTTCTTT
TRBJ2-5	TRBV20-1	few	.	CSAWGLGVEETQYF	TGCAGTGCTTGGGGGCTGGGAGTTGAAGAGACCCAGTACTTC
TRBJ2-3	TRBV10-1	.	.	CASSEGRITDTQYF	TGCGCCAGCAGTGAGGGGAGGATAACAGATACGCAGTATTTT
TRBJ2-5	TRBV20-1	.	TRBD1	CSARTGGEAETQYF	TGCAGTGCAAGGACAGGGGGAGAGGCGGAGACCCAGTACTTC
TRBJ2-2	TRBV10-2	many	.	CASSDSDVPGELFF	TGCGCCAGCAGTGACTCGGACGTACCCGGGGAGCTGTTTTTT
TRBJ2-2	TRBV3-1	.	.	CASSRLEYGKNTGELFF	TGTGCCAGCAGCCGACTTGAGTACGGGAAGAACACCGGGGAGCTGTTTTTT
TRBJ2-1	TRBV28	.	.	CASSAWGTYNEQFF	TGTGCCAGCAGTGCCTGGGGGACTTACAATGAGCAGTTCTTC
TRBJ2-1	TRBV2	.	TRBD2	CASSELGREPNNEQFF	TGTGCCAGCAGTGAACTTGGGCGGGAGCCCAACAATGAGCAGTTCTTC
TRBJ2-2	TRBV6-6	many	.	CAISLGVNGELFF	TGTGCCATCTCCTTGGGCGTTAACGGGGAGCTGTTTTTT
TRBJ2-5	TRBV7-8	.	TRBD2	CASSQIAGGPNVLLQETQYF	TGTGCCAGCAGTCAAATAGCGGGGGGGCCCAACGTCCTTTTACAAGAGACCCAGTACTTC
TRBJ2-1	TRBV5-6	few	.	CASRGGYTYNEQFF	TGTGCCAGCAGAGGAGGATATACCTACAATGAGCAGTTCTTC
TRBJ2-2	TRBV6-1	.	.	CASSEAAGELFF	TGTGCCAGCAGTGAAGCTGCTGGGGAGCTGTTTTTT
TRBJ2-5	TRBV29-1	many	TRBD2	CSVGLGTGGETQYF	TGCAGCGTTGGATTGGGCACGGGGGGAGAGACCCAGTACTTC
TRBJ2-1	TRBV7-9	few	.	CAAQVTETYNEQFF	TGTGCCGCCCAGGTGACCGAGACCTACAATGAGCAGTTCTTC
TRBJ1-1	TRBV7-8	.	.	CASSTWTGYMNTEAFF	TGTGCCAGCAGCACCTGGACGGGTTATATGAACACTGAAGCTTTCTTT
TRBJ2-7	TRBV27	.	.	CASSVRGALSSYEQYF	TGTGCCAGCAGTGTCCGGGGAGCGCTGAGCTCCTACGAGCAGTACTTC
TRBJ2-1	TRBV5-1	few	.	CASSFSGFWNEQFF	TGCGCCAGCAGCTTTTCAGGGTTTTGGAATGAGCAGTTCTTC
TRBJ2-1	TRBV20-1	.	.	CSARAPGVLWDEQFF	TGCAGTGCTAGAGCCCCGGGGGTCCTTTGGGATGAGCAGTTCTTC
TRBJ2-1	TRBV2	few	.	CASRLTERPPYEQFF	TGTGCCAGCCGCTTGACCGAAAGGCCTCCCTATGAGCAGTTCTTC
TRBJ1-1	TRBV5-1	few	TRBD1	CASSPAGTGVEAFF	TGCGCCAGCAGCCCGGCGGGGACAGGGGTTGAAGCTTTCTTT
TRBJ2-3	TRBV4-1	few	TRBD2	CASTPKAGGNTDTQYF	TGCGCCAGCACCCCCAAAGCGGGAGGGAACACAGATACGCAGTATTTT
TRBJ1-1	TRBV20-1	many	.	CSARKTDPNTEAFF	TGCAGTGCTAGGAAGACGGATCCCAACACTGAAGCTTTCTTT
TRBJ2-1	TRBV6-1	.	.	CASSEAVSVDEQFF	TGTGCCAGCAGTGAAGCGGTGTCAGTTGATGAGCAGTTCTTC
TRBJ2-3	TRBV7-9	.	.	CASSPTRKDTQYF	TGTGCCAGCAGCCCGACTAGGAAGGATACGCAGTATTTT
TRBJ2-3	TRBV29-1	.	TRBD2	CSVEGTSRFSTDTQYF	TGCAGCGTTGAAGGGACTAGCAGATTTAGCACAGATACGCAGTATTTT
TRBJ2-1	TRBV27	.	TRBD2	CASSLRAGGSLSYNEQFF	TGTGCCAGCAGTTTACGTGCGGGGGGCTCCCTAAGCTACAATGAGCAGTTCTTC
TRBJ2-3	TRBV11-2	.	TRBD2	CASSLQSGGTDTQYF	TGTGCCAGCAGCTTACAAAGCGGGGGGACAGATACGCAGTATTTT
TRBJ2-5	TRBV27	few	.	CASSELGSRETQYF	TGTGCCAGCAGTGAGCTTGGATCGAGAGAGACCCAGTACTTC
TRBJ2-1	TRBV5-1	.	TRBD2	CASSWGAGGLSYNEQFF	TGCGCCAGCAGCTGGGGAGCGGGGGGGCTCTCCTACAATGAGCAGTTCTTC
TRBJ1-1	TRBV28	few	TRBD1	CASSFYLRGLNTEAFF	TGTGCCAGCAGTTTTTACTTAAGGGGGCTGAACACTGAAGCTTTCTTT
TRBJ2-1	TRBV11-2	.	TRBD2	CASSLALAGGEQFF	TGTGCCAGCAGCTTAGCCCTAGCGGGAGGCGAGCAGTTCTTC
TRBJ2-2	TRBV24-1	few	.	CATSWGASRPADTGELFF	TGTGCCACCTCCTGGGGAGCGAGCCGACCCGCGGACACCGGGGAGCTGTTTTTT
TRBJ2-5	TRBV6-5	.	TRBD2	CASSLTAGGPETQYF	TGTGCCAGCAGTTTGACCGCGGGAGGGCCGGAGACCCAGTACTTC
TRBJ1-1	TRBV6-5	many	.	CASSYGGMDAFF	TGTGCCAGCAGTTACGGGGGTATGGATGCTTTCTTT
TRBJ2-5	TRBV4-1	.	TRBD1	CASSQAWDREQETQYF	TGCGCCAGCAGCCAGGCCTGGGACAGGGAACAAGAGACCCAGTACTTC
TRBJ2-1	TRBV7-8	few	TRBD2	CASSLTSGPQGEQFF	TGTGCCAGCAGCTTAACTAGCGGGCCCCAGGGTGAGCAGTTCTTC
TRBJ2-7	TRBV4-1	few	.	CASNNRDHNKQYF	TGCGCCAGCAACAACCGGGACCACAACAAGCAGTACTTC
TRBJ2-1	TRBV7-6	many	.	CASSDRAGSYNEQFF	TGTGCCAGCAGCGATCGCGCGGGCTCCTACAATGAGCAGTTCTTC
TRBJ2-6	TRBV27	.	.	CASSFIGTGANVLTF	TGTGCCAGCAGTTTTATAGGGACTGGGGCCAACGTCCTGACTTTC
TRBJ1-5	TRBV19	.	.	CASSMDGFNQPQHF	TGTGCCAGTTCGATGGACGGGTTCAATCAGCCCCAGCATTTT
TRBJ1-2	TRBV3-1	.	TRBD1	CASRPTRGQGYGYTF	TGTGCCAGCAGACCAACCAGGGGGCAAGGCTATGGCTACACCTTC
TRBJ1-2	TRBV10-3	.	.	CAISEFGTHDNYGYTF	TGTGCCATCAGTGAGTTCGGGACACACGACAACTATGGCTACACCTTC
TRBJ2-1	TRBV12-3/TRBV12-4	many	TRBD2	CASNVAGLVSEQFF	TGTGCCAGCAACGTAGCGGGACTCGTGAGTGAGCAGTTCTTC
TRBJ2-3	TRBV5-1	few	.	CASSFLATDTQYF	TGCGCCAGCAGCTTTCTAGCGACAGATACGCAGTATTTT
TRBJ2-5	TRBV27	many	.	CAAGPLGETQYF	TGTGCCGCGGGACCTCTGGGTGAGACCCAGTACTTC
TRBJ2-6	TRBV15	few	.	CATSTRTGANVLTF	TGTGCCACCTCTACGCGGACTGGGGCCAACGTCCTGACTTTC
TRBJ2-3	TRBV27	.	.	CASSRGNTDTQYF	TGTGCCAGCAGTAGGGGGAACACAGATACGCAGTATTTT
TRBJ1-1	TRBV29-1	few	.	CSVGGDWTEAFF	TGCAGCGTTGGGGGGGATTGGACTGAAGCTTTCTTT
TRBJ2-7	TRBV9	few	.	CASSATAGEQYF	TGTGCCAGCAGCGCCACGGCGGGGGAGCAGTACTTC
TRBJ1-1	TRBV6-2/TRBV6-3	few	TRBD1	CASSYPIQGASNTEAFF	TGTGCCAGCAGTTACCCCATACAGGGGGCTTCGAACACTGAAGCTTTCTTT
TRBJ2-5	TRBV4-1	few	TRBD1	CASSQELTGGGETQYF	TGCGCCAGCAGCCAAGAGCTCACAGGGGGAGGAGAGACCCAGTACTTC
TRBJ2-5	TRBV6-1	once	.	CASSEGGFLETQYF	TGTGCCAGCAGTGAGGGTGGGTTCTTAGAGACCCAGTACTTC